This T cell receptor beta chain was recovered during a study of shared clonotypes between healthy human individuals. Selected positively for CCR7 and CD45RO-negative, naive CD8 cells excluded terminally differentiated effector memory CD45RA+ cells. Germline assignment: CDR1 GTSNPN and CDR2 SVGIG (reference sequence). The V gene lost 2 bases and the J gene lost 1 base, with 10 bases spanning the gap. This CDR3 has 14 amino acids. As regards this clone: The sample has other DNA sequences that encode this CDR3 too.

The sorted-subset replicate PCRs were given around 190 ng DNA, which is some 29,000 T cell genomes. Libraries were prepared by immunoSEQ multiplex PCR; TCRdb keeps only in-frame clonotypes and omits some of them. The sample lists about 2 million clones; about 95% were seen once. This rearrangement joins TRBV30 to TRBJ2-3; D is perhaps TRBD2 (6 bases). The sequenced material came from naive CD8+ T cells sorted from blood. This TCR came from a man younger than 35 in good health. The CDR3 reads CAWSFGGGTDTQYF. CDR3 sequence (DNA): TGTGCCTGGAGTTTCGGGGGTGGCACAGATACGCAGTATTTT.